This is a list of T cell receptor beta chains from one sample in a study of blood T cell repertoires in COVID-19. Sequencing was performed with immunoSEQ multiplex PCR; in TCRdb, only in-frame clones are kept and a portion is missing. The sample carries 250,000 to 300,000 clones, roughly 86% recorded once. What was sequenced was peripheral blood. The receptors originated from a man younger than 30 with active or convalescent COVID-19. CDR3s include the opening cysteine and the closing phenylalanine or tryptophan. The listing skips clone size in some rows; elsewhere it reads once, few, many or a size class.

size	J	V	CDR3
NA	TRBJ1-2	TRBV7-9	CASSLALGGRDGYTF
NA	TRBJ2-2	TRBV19	CASSIHRGTGELFF
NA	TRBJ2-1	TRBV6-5	CASSYSTGGRENEQFF
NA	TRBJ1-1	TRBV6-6	CASRDRGLNTEAFF
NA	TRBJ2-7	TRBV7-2	CASSLMWEPTYEQYF
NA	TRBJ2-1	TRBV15	CATSPSGRTTYNEQFF
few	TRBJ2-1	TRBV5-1	CASSFRSGGLSDEQFF
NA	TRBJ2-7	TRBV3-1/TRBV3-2	CASSQQGNYEQYF
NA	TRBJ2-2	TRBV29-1	CSVPGLANTGELFF
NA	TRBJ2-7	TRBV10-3	CAIREDKDRGRGVGYEQYF
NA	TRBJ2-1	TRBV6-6	CASSYRGYNEQFF
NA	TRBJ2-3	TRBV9	CASSPPGHPYRTDTQYF
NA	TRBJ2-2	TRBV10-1	CASSTGLLTGELFF
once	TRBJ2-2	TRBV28	CASSSPEWPWGELFF
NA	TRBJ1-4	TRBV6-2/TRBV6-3	CASSYEDSSPRNEKLFF
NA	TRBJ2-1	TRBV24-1	CATRTGGDDEQFF
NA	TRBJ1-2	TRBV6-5	CASSYSGQGLGYTF
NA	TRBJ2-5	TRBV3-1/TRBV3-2	CASSQALERETQYF